Listed below are T cell receptor beta chains from one sample, sequenced in a study of blood T cell repertoires in COVID-19. Only in-frame clones appear in the TCRdb table, and some are missing; sequencing was by immunoSEQ multiplex PCR. The sample includes roughly 300,000 clones, 80% to 90% of them seen just once. Sequencing was done on a sample of peripheral blood. These receptors came from a woman aged 45-59 years who had recovered from COVID-19. Both conserved end residues are part of each CDR3. A D gene is named only where the DNA matches it firmly. Clone size is given for some rows only: seen once, a few or many times, or a class if the clone is expanded.

cdr3_aa | cdr3_nt | v_call | d_call | j_call | clone_size
CASSTGLAGGGGEQFF | TGTGCCAGCAGCACGGGACTAGCGGGAGGGGGCGGTGAGCAGTTCTTC | TRBV9 | TRBD2 | TRBJ2-1 | .
CASSLGPRSYNEQFF | TGTGCCAGCAGCTTAGGCCCCAGGTCCTACAATGAGCAGTTCTTC | TRBV13 | . | TRBJ2-1 | .
CASSPTPLAGGQYF | TGTGCCAGCTCCCCTACCCCTCTAGCGGGAGGGCAGTACTTC | TRBV18 | TRBD2 | TRBJ2-7 | .
CASSGHKSAGGTQYF | TGTGCCAGCAGTGGCCACAAGTCGGCCGGAGGGACCCAGTACTTC | TRBV27 | . | TRBJ2-5 | .
CASSQDGHDANTGELFF | TGCGCCAGCAGCCAAGATGGACACGACGCTAACACCGGGGAGCTGTTTTTT | TRBV4-3 | . | TRBJ2-2 | .
CASSQEELAGVTGELFF | TGCGCCAGCAGCCAAGAAGAACTAGCGGGAGTCACCGGGGAGCTGTTTTTT | TRBV4-3 | TRBD2 | TRBJ2-2 | .
CASSSNREGQYF | TGTGCCAGCAGCTCTAACAGGGAGGGGCAGTACTTC | TRBV7-2 | . | TRBJ2-7 | .
CASSLARTSGRDTQYF | TGTGCCAGCAGCTTAGCAAGGACTAGCGGGAGAGATACGCAGTATTTT | TRBV7-2 | TRBD2 | TRBJ2-3 | .
CASSPMSTGGIVYEQYF | TGTGCCAGCAGCCCAATGAGCACAGGGGGGATTGTCTACGAGCAGTACTTC | TRBV7-8 | TRBD1 | TRBJ2-7 | .
CASSGGPVGEQFF | TGTGCCAGCTCTGGGGGCCCAGTTGGTGAGCAGTTCTTC | TRBV19 | . | TRBJ2-1 | .
CASSKPGQGDYGYTF | TGTGCCAGCAGTAAACCGGGACAGGGTGACTATGGCTACACCTTC | TRBV28 | TRBD1 | TRBJ1-2 | .
CSVREGRVNTEAFF | TGCAGCGTTCGGGAGGGCAGGGTGAACACTGAAGCTTTCTTT | TRBV29-1 | . | TRBJ1-1 | .
CASTPRGTGGQPQHF | TGTGCCAGCACCCCCCGCGGGACAGGTGGTCAGCCCCAGCATTTT | TRBV6-5 | TRBD1 | TRBJ1-5 | .
CASSDSQGSTEAFF | TGCGCCAGCAGCGATTCACAGGGTAGCACTGAAGCTTTCTTT | TRBV5-1 | . | TRBJ1-1 | .
CASSYAEMNTEAFF | TGTGCCAGCAGTTACGCGGAAATGAACACTGAAGCTTTCTTT | TRBV6-6 | . | TRBJ1-1 | .
CASSQEGANNEKLFF | TGTGCCAGCAGCCAAGAGGGGGCGAATAATGAAAAACTGTTTTTT | TRBV3-1/TRBV3-2 | . | TRBJ1-4 | once
CASSQVGGGAGEQYF | TGTGCCAGCAGCCAGGTTGGCGGGGGGGCGGGTGAGCAGTACTTC | TRBV7-2 | TRBD2 | TRBJ2-7 | .
CASSLAEGRDKNIQYF | TGTGCCAGCAGCTTAGCAGAGGGTAGGGACAAAAACATTCAGTACTTC | TRBV7-9 | . | TRBJ2-4 | .
CASSLGGQGAIYNEQFF | TGTGCCAGCAGCTTGGGGGGACAGGGGGCAATCTACAATGAGCAGTTCTTC | TRBV5-4 | TRBD1 | TRBJ2-1 | .
CASSPQRGNYGYTF | TGTGCCAGCAGCCCCCAGAGGGGGAACTATGGCTACACCTTC | TRBV6-5 | . | TRBJ1-2 | .
CASSDRTTYEQYF | TGTGCCAGCTCGGACAGGACTACCTACGAGCAGTACTTC | TRBV7-9 | . | TRBJ2-7 | few
CASSFSENYGYTF | TGTGCCAGCAGCTTCTCGGAGAACTATGGCTACACCTTC | TRBV11-2 | . | TRBJ1-2 | .
CASSPDSGRELFF | TGTGCCAGCTCCCCAGACTCTGGTCGGGAGCTGTTTTTT | TRBV2 | . | TRBJ2-2 | .
CASSRGGSGANVLTF | TGTGCCAGCAGCCGGGGAGGTTCTGGGGCCAACGTCCTGACTTTC | TRBV5-4 | . | TRBJ2-6 | .
CATSDSFGTGLGNTIYF | TGTGCCACCAGTGATTCCTTCGGGACAGGGCTCGGAAACACCATATATTTT | TRBV24-1 | TRBD1 | TRBJ1-3 | .
CASSFFTGADTQYF | TGCGCCAGCAGCTTTTTTACAGGGGCAGATACGCAGTATTTT | TRBV5-1 | TRBD1 | TRBJ2-3 | .
CASRDPGSSYNEQFF | TGCGCCAGCAGGGACCCGGGGAGCTCCTACAATGAGCAGTTCTTC | TRBV10-2 | . | TRBJ2-1 | .
CASSGEVVVQSQNTIYF | TGCGCCAGCAGTGGCGAGGTGGTAGTCCAATCCCAAAACACCATATATTTT | TRBV10-1 | . | TRBJ1-3 | .
CASSLGRTGGEKLFF | TGTGCCAGCAGCTTAGGCCGGACAGGGGGCGAAAAACTGTTTTTT | TRBV7-9 | TRBD1 | TRBJ1-4 | .
CAWSLTGYGYTF | TGTGCCTGGAGTCTCACAGGGTATGGCTACACCTTC | TRBV30 | . | TRBJ1-2 | .
CASSELGGWSQPQHF | TGTGCCAGCAGTGAACTGGGGGGGTGGAGTCAGCCCCAGCATTTT | TRBV2 | . | TRBJ1-5 | .
CASSYSSTGAKEAFF | TGTGCCAGCAGTTACTCCAGTACAGGGGCGAAGGAAGCTTTCTTT | TRBV6-5 | TRBD1 | TRBJ1-1 | .
CAISGSSGGGEQFF | TGTGCCATCAGTGGTTCTAGCGGGGGAGGTGAGCAGTTCTTC | TRBV10-3 | TRBD2 | TRBJ2-1 | once
CASGTRTNQPQHF | TGTGCCAGCGGTACCAGGACTAATCAGCCCCAGCATTTT | TRBV6-5 | . | TRBJ1-5 | .
CASRDRGYGYTF | TGTGCCAGCAGGGACAGGGGATATGGCTACACCTTC | TRBV6-6 | TRBD1 | TRBJ1-2 | .
CASSQDPPVGEGAGNTIYF | TGCGCCAGCAGCCAAGATCCCCCTGTGGGCGAGGGGGCTGGAAACACCATATATTTT | TRBV4-1 | . | TRBJ1-3 | .
CASSSNAGTGEEKLFF | TGTGCCAGCAGCAGTAACGCCGGGACAGGGGAAGAAAAACTGTTTTTT | TRBV7-9 | TRBD1 | TRBJ1-4 | .
CSVGRTGYEAFF | TGCAGCGTTGGCCGGACAGGCTATGAAGCTTTCTTT | TRBV29-1 | TRBD1 | TRBJ1-1 | .
CASSLAGNQPQHF | TGTGCCAGCAGCTTGGCAGGTAATCAGCCCCAGCATTTT | TRBV5-4 | . | TRBJ1-5 | few
CASSGLAGVGTGELFF | TGTGCCAGCAGTGGATTAGCGGGAGTTGGCACCGGGGAGCTGTTTTTT | TRBV6-4 | TRBD2 | TRBJ2-2 | .
CASSRGQGANSGANVLTF | TGCGCCAGCAGCCGAGGACAGGGGGCGAACTCTGGGGCCAACGTCCTGACTTTC | TRBV5-1 | TRBD1 | TRBJ2-6 | .
CASSYTGQGRETQYF | TGTGCCAGCAGTTACACCGGACAGGGGAGGGAGACCCAGTACTTC | TRBV6-2/TRBV6-3 | TRBD1 | TRBJ2-5 | .
CATSGQRGNTIYF | TGTGCCACCAGCGGGCAACGAGGAAACACCATATATTTT | TRBV15 | . | TRBJ1-3 | .
CASSRGTYSEQFF | TGTGCCAGCAGTCGTGGGACATACAGTGAGCAGTTCTTC | TRBV6-2/TRBV6-3 | . | TRBJ2-1 | .
CASSGTGRGRWSGYTF | TGTGCCAGCAGCGGAACCGGGAGGGGAAGGTGGAGTGGCTACACCTTC | TRBV7-9 | . | TRBJ1-2 | .
CASSKGPRGAGGSYEQYF | TGTGCCAGCAGCAAGGGACCCCGTGGGGCAGGGGGCTCCTACGAGCAGTACTTC | TRBV21-1 | . | TRBJ2-7 | .
CAIRSGTDSGNTIYF | TGTGCCATCAGGTCGGGGACAGACTCTGGAAACACCATATATTTT | TRBV10-3 | TRBD1 | TRBJ1-3 | .